Shown below are 21 T cell receptor beta chains from a single sample sequenced in a study of CD8 T cells in ankylosing spondylitis. TCRdb itself ran the 5' RACE reads through MiXCR, one entry per CDR3 protein. There are under 250,000 distinct CDR3 sequences in the sample; 32% occur only once, and 4% to 5% lies in the top ten. The sequenced sample consisted of blood, either unsorted or a sorted T cell fraction (not recorded which). The origin of the receptors is a male donor with ankylosing spondylitis or in good health (not recorded which).

The chain links TRBV29-1 to TRBJ2-3; either TRBD1 or TRBD2 may supply D (5 bases each). The CDR3 runs to 15 residues. Per germline, CDR1 SQVTM and CDR2 ANQGSEA. The V and J ends lost 0 bases and 3 bases respectively, with 13 bases between them. The CDR3, as DNA: TGCAGCGTTGAAGATGTCCAGGGCGGGACAGATACGCAGTATTTT. Translation: CSVEDVQGGTDTQYF.

This clonotype came up a few times. The chain has TRBV12-3 or TRBV12-4 and TRBJ1-5, with TRBD1 matching 8 bases. The CDR3 is 14 residues long. Trimming cost V 3 bases and J 6 bases; bases outside gene matches: 4. The chain's CDR3 is CASSFGQGSQPQHF. Here the CDR3 DNA reads TGTGCCAGCAGTTTTGGACAGGGCAGTCAGCCCCAGCATTTT.

The rearrangement links TRBV5-6 to TRBJ2-1; tentatively, D is TRBD2 (6 bases). Germline values: CDR1 SGHDT, CDR2 YYEEEE. The CDR3 totals 15 residues. Trimming removed 4 bases at V and 8 bases at J, with 19 bases between. The CDR3, as DNA: TGTGCCAGCAGCCCCCCCGGGGGAACGGTAGATGAGCAGTTCTTC. Translated, it gives CASSPPGGTVDEQFF.

The CDR3 coding sequence is TGTGCCAGCAGTTCCTTGGACAGGGCCAATGAGCAGTTCTTC. Translation: CASSSLDRANEQFF. The rearrangement links TRBV6-5 to TRBJ2-1; 8 positions match TRBD1. With V trimmed by 4 bases and J by 6 bases, 5 bases remained unmatched. Per the germline V gene, CDR1 is MNHEY and CDR2 is SVGAGI. This CDR3 region has 14 residues.

This clonotype was detected a few times. This sequence joins TRBV7-2 and TRBJ2-5, with D unclear. The V end was cut by 0 bases, the J end by 2 bases, with 13 bases between. The CDR3 extends over 16 amino acids. Looked up from germline, CDR1 is SGHTA and CDR2 is FQGNSA. CDR3 bases: TGTGCCAGCAGCTTAGCGGAGACTCACCATCAAGAGACCCAGTACTTC. Amino acids: CASSLAETHHQETQYF.

The count of this clonotype is one. This chain connects TRBV12-3 or TRBV12-4 to TRBJ1-1; D is unresolved. Trimming took off 7 bases at V and 6 bases at J, with 18 bases between the two ends. CDR3 size: 14 residues. The CDR3 spells CASKPGLEISEAFF. Written as DNA, the CDR3 is TGTGCCAGCAAACCGGGCCTAGAAATCTCTGAAGCTTTCTTT.

The rearrangement links TRBV12-3 or TRBV12-4 to TRBJ1-4; no definite D call. The CDR3 has 15 amino acids. Trimming took off 5 bases at V and 0 bases at J, with 10 bases between the two ends. The CDR3 sequence is CASSEDGATNEKLFF. The CDR3 bases are TGTGCCAGCAGTGAAGACGGTGCAACTAATGAAAAACTGTTTTTT.

This clonotype was seen repeatedly, ten times or more. This chain joins TRBV20-1 and TRBJ2-1; a weak D match, TRBD2 (6 bases). Germline CDR1 DFQATT, CDR2 SNEGSKA (reference sequence). Trimming pared 1 base from V and 3 bases from J, leaving 10 bases between. The CDR3 length is 14 residues. CDR3: CSARGASDYNEQFF. In DNA form, the CDR3 reads TGCAGTGCTAGAGGGGCTAGCGACTACAATGAGCAGTTCTTC.

The gene calls are TRBV5-1 and TRBJ2-1; no clear D gene. Germline-derived CDR1 and CDR2 are SGHRS and YFSETQ. The V gene lost 4 bases and the J gene lost 0 bases, with 14 bases spanning the gap. The CDR3 has 16 residues. The CDR3 region has the DNA TGCGCCAGCAGCGTTTTAGTGGACGTCTCCTACAATGAGCAGTTCTTC. Translating gives CASSVLVDVSYNEQFF.

As for this clonotype: Mismatch with germline at one junction end may stem from a read error. V usage is TRBV12-3 or TRBV12-4 and J usage is TRBJ2-7, with 7 nucleotides matching TRBD2. There are 18 residues in the CDR3. The CDR3 coding sequence is TGTGCCAGCAGCCGGACTCGTTATGGCGGGGGAGTCTCCCACGAGCAGTACTTC. This codes for CASSRTRYGGGVSHEQYF.

A few counts support this clonotype. This chain joins TRBV24-1 and TRBJ2-1; 10 bases map to TRBD2. Looked up from germline, CDR1 is KGHDR and CDR2 is SFDVKD. J was trimmed by 8 bases and V by 5 bases; bases with no gene match: 8. The CDR3 is 15 residues long. The CDR3: CATSVKGLAKDEQFF. The CDR3 DNA follows: TGTGCCACCAGTGTAAAGGGACTAGCGAAGGATGAGCAGTTCTTC.

In this sample, this clonotype turned up a few times. The chain combines TRBV20-1 with TRBJ1-6; D is possibly TRBD1 (5 bases). The CDR3 extends over 15 amino acids. The V gene's germline CDR1 is DFQATT and CDR2 SNEGSKA (reference sequence). V dropped 3 bases and J dropped 0 bases, with 9 bases sitting between them. CDR3 bases: TGCAGTGCTAGTGGGGCGAGCTCCTATAATTCACCCCTCCACTTT. Its translation: CSASGASSYNSPLHF.

The chain links TRBV7-8 to TRBJ1-4; D not resolved. Germline V gene sequence: CDR1 SGHVS, CDR2 FQNEAQ. Between the trimmed V and J ends, which lost 5 bases and 4 bases, there was a span of 11 bases. The CDR3 covers 14 residues. The CDR3 loop reads CASSLRTFNEKLFF. CDR3 nucleotides: TGTGCCAGCAGCCTCCGGACCTTTAATGAAAAACTGTTTTTT.

The CDR3 loop is CSARGLAYEQFF. CDR3 bases: TGCAGTGCTAGGGGCCTAGCCTATGAGCAGTTCTTC. V usage is TRBV20-1 and J usage is TRBJ2-1; a possible D gene is TRBD2 (5 bases). Germline CDR1 is DFQATT and CDR2 is SNEGSKA (reference sequence). This CDR3 is built from 12 residues. With 3 bases removed from V and 8 bases from J, the gap between germline ends came to 11 bases.

This clonotype was counted between two and nine times. The chain links TRBV20-1 to TRBJ2-7; 10 nucleotides agree with TRBD2. This CDR3 is built from 16 residues. With 6 bases clipped from V and 4 bases from J, the junction kept 15 bases outside the gene matches. Looked up from germline, CDR1 is DFQATT and CDR2 is SNEGSKA (reference sequence). CDR3 sequence reads: CSATQRLVTSGYEQYF. The DNA of the CDR3 is TGCAGTGCCACCCAAAGGCTCGTGACTAGCGGGTACGAGCAGTACTTC.

Regarding this clonotype: Germline is not matched at one junction end, which may reflect a read error. This chain links TRBV4-1 with TRBJ2-7; 11 positions agree with TRBD1. The germline V gene encodes CDR1 MGHRA and CDR2 YSYEKL. The CDR3 has 15 residues. The CDR3 here is CASSQSGTGGMERYF. For the CDR3, the DNA is TGCGCCAGCAGCCAGTCGGGGACAGGGGGAATGGAGCGGTACTTC.

This rearrangement joins TRBV4-1 to TRBJ2-3; 7 positions agree with TRBD1. The V gene's germline CDR1 is MGHRA and CDR2 YSYEKL. The CDR3 is 15 amino acids. Trimming removed 8 bases from V and 2 bases from J; junction bases left unmatched: 10. CDR3 sequence: CASGDRTGPTDTQYF. The CDR3 coding sequence is TGCGCCAGCGGAGACCGGACAGGACCCACAGATACGCAGTATTTT.

The J gene is TRBJ2-1, the V gene TRBV29-1, with TRBD1 matching over 8 bases. Germline V gives CDR1 SQVTM, CDR2 ANQGSEA. Trimming at V came to 0 bases and at J to 1 base, leaving 2 bases not matched to a gene. The CDR3 sequence is 15 residues long. This CDR3 reads CSVEDRQGSYNEQFF. The CDR3 region has the DNA TGCAGCGTTGAAGATCGACAGGGGTCCTACAATGAGCAGTTCTTC.

This clonotype was detected many times. The chain joins TRBV20-1 to TRBJ2-7; the match to TRBD2 covers 8 bases. Trimming took 0 bases from V and 2 from J; bases not matched to a gene: 6. Looked up from germline, CDR1 is DFQATT and CDR2 is SNEGSKA (reference sequence). The CDR3 sequence is 15 residues long. CDR3 sequence (DNA): TGCAGTGCTAGAGATTCCAGCGGGGGTCCCTACGAGCAGTACTTC. This translates into CSARDSSGGPYEQYF.

This clonotype was seen a few times. The chain recombines TRBV20-1 with TRBJ2-2, with 15 bases that match TRBD2. Trimming took 1 base from V and 4 from J; bases not matched to a gene: 4. Germline assignment: CDR1 DFQATT and CDR2 SNEGSKA (reference sequence). This CDR3 is built from 17 residues. The CDR3 reads CSARGTSGGAGTGELFF. In DNA form, the CDR3 reads TGCAGTGCTAGAGGGACTAGCGGGGGGGCCGGCACCGGGGAGCTGTTTTTT.

The genes are TRBV3-1 and TRBJ1-2, with 8 bases matching TRBD1. V shed 4 bases and J 5 bases; nucleotides not matched to a gene: 3. Germline V gene lookup returns CDR1 LGHDT and CDR2 YNNKEL (reference sequence). The length of the CDR3 is 13 residues. CDR3 sequence (DNA): TGTGCCAGCAGCCCGGGACAGGAATATGGCTACACCTTC. Its protein product is CASSPGQEYGYTF.